This T cell receptor beta chain comes out of a study of blood T cells in healthy people across ages. Together with a sample-barcoded 5' primer, a J-beta primer mix was included in a second PCR lasting roughly 7 to 11 cycles. TCRdb ran MiXCR on the 5' RACE reads and lists one entry per CDR3 protein. In the table there are some 800,000 distinct CDR3 sequences, about 42% of which are singletons. CDR3 length: 14 amino acids. CDR1 ENHRY and CDR2 SYGVKD come from the germline V gene. The TCR originated in a man aged 55 to 70 in good health. The chain employs TRBV10-3 and TRBJ2-4; D might be TRBD2 (6 bases). The J call may be incorrect, as the DNA end agrees better with TRBJ2-7. The sample comprised blood. This chain's CDR3 is CAISENGTSYEQYF. The CDR3 bases are TGTGCCATCAGTGAAAACGGGACTTCCTACGAGCAGTACTTC.